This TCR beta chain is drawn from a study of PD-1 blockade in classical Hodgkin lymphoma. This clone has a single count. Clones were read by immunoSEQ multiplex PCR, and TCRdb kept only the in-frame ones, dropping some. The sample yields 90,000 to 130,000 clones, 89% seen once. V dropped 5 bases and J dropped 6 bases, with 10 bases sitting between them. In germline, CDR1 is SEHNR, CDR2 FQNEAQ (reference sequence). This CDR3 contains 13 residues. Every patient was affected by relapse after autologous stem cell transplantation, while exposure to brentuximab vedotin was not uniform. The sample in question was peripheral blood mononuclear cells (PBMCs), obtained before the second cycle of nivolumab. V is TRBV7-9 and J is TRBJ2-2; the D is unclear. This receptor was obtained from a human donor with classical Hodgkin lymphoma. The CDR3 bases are TGTGCCAGCAGCAACGAAAGGGCCGGGGAGCTGTTTTTT. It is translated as CASSNERAGELFF.